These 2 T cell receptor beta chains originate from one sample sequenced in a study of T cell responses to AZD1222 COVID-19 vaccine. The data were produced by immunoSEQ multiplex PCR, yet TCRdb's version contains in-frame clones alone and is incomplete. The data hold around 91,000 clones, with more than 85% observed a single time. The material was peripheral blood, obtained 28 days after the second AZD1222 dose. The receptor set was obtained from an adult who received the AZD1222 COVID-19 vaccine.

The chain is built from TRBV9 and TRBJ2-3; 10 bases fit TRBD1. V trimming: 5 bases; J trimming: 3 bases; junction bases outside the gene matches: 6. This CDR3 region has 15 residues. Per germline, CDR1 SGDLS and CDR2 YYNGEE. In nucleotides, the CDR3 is TGTGCCAGCAGTGATAGGACAGGGGGTACAGATACGCAGTATTTT. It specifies CASSDRTGGTDTQYF.

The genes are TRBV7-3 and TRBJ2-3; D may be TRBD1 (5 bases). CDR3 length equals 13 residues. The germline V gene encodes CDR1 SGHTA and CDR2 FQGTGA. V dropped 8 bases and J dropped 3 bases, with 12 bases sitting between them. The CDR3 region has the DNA TGTGCCAGCGGCCGTGACAGTACAGATACGCAGTATTTT. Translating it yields CASGRDSTDTQYF.